One T cell receptor beta chain is described in this entry. This sample was included in a study of blood T cell repertoires in COVID-19. Study-level background: Sites across the United States, Italy and Spain contributed samples from acute and convalescent COVID-19. T cells, B-cell-depleted T cells, or PBMCs provided the cDNA or gDNA that served as material.

Germline V CDR1 and CDR2: MGHRA, YSYEKL. Unmatched junction bases numbered 9, after V lost 2 bases and J lost 1 base. The CDR3 runs to 18 residues. In the authors' workflow: Amplification of reference gene primers was used by the study to estimate nucleated cell counts. Sequenced by immunoSEQ multiplex PCR; TCRdb stores in-frame clones only, minus some. That table supplies the V and J calls and clone size; D and trimming were determined from the DNA. The repertoire has about 110,000 clones, 70% to 75% of them found once; the top ten carry approximately 0.9%. V and J are TRBV4-1 and TRBJ1-2, with 11 bases that match TRBD1. Sequencing was performed on peripheral blood. This TCR was recovered from a human donor with acute or convalescent COVID-19. The donor label of this sample is uncertain. Here the CDR3 reads CASSQQDTGTGGNYGYTF. CDR3 DNA sequence: TGCGCCAGCAGCCAACAAGATACCGGGACAGGGGGTAACTATGGCTACACCTTC.